The subject of this entry is one TCR beta chain. Unique molecular identifiers were incorporated when the TCRbeta library was constructed. TCRdb ran MiXCR on the PCR reads and lists one entry per CDR3 protein. Here the sample spans 250,000 to 300,000 distinct CDR3 sequences, about a tenth being singletons. The data belong to a study of T-cell reconstitution after alpha-beta-depleted transplantation in children. CDR1 and CDR2 (germline): MNHEY, SVGAGI. This CDR3 is built from 17 residues. With V trimmed by 2 bases and J by 4 bases, 10 bases remained unmatched. The sample here was PBMCs from the stem cell graft donor, taken from the stem cell graft. The V and J genes are TRBV6-5 and TRBJ2-7, with TRBD1 matching 11 bases. The source of this sequence is a human donor who donated a stem cell graft to a child with SCID. The CDR3 is CASSYSTPDRGRYEQYF. The CDR3 nucleotides read TGTGCCAGCAGTTACAGTACTCCGGACAGGGGGCGATACGAGCAGTACTTC.